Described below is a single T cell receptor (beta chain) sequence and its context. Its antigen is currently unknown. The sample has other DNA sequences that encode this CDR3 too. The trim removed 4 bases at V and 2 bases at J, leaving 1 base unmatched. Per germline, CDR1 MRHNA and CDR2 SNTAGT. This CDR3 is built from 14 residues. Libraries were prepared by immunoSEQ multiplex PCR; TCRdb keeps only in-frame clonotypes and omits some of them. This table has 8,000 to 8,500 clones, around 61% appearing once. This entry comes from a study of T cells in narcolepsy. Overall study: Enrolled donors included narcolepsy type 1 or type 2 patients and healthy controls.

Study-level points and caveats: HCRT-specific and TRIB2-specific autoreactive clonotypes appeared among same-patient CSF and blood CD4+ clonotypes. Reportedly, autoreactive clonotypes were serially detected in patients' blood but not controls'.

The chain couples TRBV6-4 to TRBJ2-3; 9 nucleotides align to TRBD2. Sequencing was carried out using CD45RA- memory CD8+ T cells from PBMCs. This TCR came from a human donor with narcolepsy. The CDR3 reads CASSGGGATDTQYF. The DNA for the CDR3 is TGTGCCAGCAGTGGCGGGGGGGCCACAGATACGCAGTATTTT.